The 3 T cell receptor beta chains listed next were all sequenced from one sample in a study of identical twins. TCRdb processed the 5' RACE reads anew with MiXCR; each CDR3 protein has one entry. The sample yields about 920,000 distinct CDR3 sequences, roughly an eighth seen once. The data were also submitted as part of a second study, on yellow fever vaccine responses in identical twins.

What was sequenced was PBMCs. Receptors were obtained from a woman under 30 in good health.

This clonotype was picked up many times. The chain has TRBV6-5 and TRBJ1-1, with 12 bases fitting TRBD1. The germline V gene encodes CDR1 MNHEY and CDR2 SVGAGI. V was pared by 7 bases and J by 6 bases, with 9 bases of the junction left unmatched. The CDR3 spans 15 residues. The CDR3 sequence is CASNSPGQGASEAFF. The CDR3 DNA follows: TGTGCCAGCAATTCACCGGGACAGGGGGCGTCTGAAGCTTTCTTT.

The J gene is TRBJ2-1, the V gene TRBV29-1; the D call may be TRBD1 or TRBD2 (6 bases each). The germline V gene has CDR1 SQVTM and CDR2 ANQGSEA. The germline V and J ends were trimmed by 3 bases and 10 bases, with 19 bases remaining between them. The CDR3 has 14 residues. CDR3 sequence: CSVEVRGGGWEQFF. The CDR3 coding sequence is TGCAGCGTTGAGGTTCGAGGGGGAGGCTGGGAGCAGTTCTTC.

This clonotype was seen a few times. In nucleotides, the CDR3 is TGCAGTGCTGTGGACGACTATAACTATGGCTACACCTTC. Its protein product is CSAVDDYNYGYTF. The chain employs TRBV20-1 and TRBJ1-2; D ambiguous. Germline V lookup: CDR1 DFQATT, CDR2 SNEGSKA (reference sequence). V lost 5 bases and J lost 1, with 11 bases in between. The CDR3 sequence is 13 residues long.